Listed here is a single T cell receptor (beta chain). The germline V gene encodes CDR1 SQVTM and CDR2 ANQGSEA. The CDR3 is 14 residues long. Trimming removed 3 bases from V and 5 bases from J; junction bases left unmatched: 6. Indicated time point: 2014-2015 season, pre-vaccination. The source of the sample is a study of follicular helper T cells after annual influenza vaccination. The method was immunoSEQ multiplex PCR; TCRdb's version includes in-frame clones alone and lacks a portion of them. The sample includes 2,000 to 3,000 clones, around nine tenths of them seen just once. The chain joins TRBV29-1 to TRBJ2-3, with 9 positions matching TRBD2. The specimen was CXCR5+ CD38+ circulating T follicular helper cells from blood, collected on the day of influenza vaccination. Described subset: circulating Tfh, non-naive CD4+CXCR5+PD-1+ (ICOS+CD38+ or ICOS-CD38-). This receptor was taken from an adult who received the influenza vaccine. CDR3 in DNA: TGCAGCGTTGAGGGCGGGAGGGCCTTAGATACGCAGTATTTT. It specifies CSVEGGRALDTQYF.